This is a list of T cell receptor beta chains from one sample in a study of cytomegalovirus exposure and HLA in healthy donors. Profiling relied on immunoSEQ multiplex PCR, and the TCRdb table lists in-frame clones only, not all of them. The data contain roughly 70,000 clones, roughly 82% of them singletons. The sample was PBMCs. These receptors came from a man in his late teens or twenties in good health and CMV-seronegative. The CDR3 runs from the conserved cysteine through the conserved F or W. Each record gives: CDR3 protein, CDR3 DNA, D gene, V gene, CDR3 length, J gene, clone size. D genes are given only for firm matches. Clone size is shown for a subset of rows, as once, few, many or a class of expanded clone.

CDR3aa: CASSFSGGAYEQYF; CDR3nt: TGTGCCAGCAGCTTTTCGGGGGGAGCCTACGAGCAGTACTTC; d_gene: TRBD2; v_gene: TRBV5-6; len: 14; j_gene: TRBJ2-7; abundance: NA
CDR3aa: CASSFMGGNYNEQFF; CDR3nt: TGTGCCAGCAGCTTCATGGGGGGAAACTACAATGAGCAGTTCTTC; d_gene: NA; v_gene: TRBV6-5; len: 15; j_gene: TRBJ2-1; abundance: NA
CDR3aa: CASSEFTGADQPQHF; CDR3nt: TGTGCCAGCAGTGAATTTACAGGGGCCGATCAGCCCCAGCATTTT; d_gene: TRBD1; v_gene: TRBV6-1; len: 15; j_gene: TRBJ1-5; abundance: few
CDR3aa: CASSSGGSDTQYF; CDR3nt: TGCGCCAGCAGCTCCGGGGGTTCGGATACGCAGTATTTT; d_gene: NA; v_gene: TRBV5-1; len: 13; j_gene: TRBJ2-3; abundance: NA
CDR3aa: CASSAKTNTGELFF; CDR3nt: TGTGCCAGCAGCGCTAAGACGAACACCGGGGAGCTGTTTTTT; d_gene: NA; v_gene: TRBV6-1; len: 14; j_gene: TRBJ2-2; abundance: NA
CDR3aa: CASSLVGQGGQPQHF; CDR3nt: TGTGCCAGCAGCTTAGTAGGACAGGGAGGACAGCCCCAGCATTTT; d_gene: TRBD1; v_gene: TRBV7-8; len: 15; j_gene: TRBJ1-5; abundance: NA
CDR3aa: CAWSKTEGEKLFF; CDR3nt: TGTGCCTGGAGTAAAACTGAGGGTGAAAAACTGTTTTTT; d_gene: NA; v_gene: TRBV30; len: 13; j_gene: TRBJ1-4; abundance: few
CDR3aa: CASSIDGSDNEKLFF; CDR3nt: TGTGCCAGTAGTATCGACGGGAGTGATAATGAAAAACTGTTTTTT; d_gene: NA; v_gene: TRBV19; len: 15; j_gene: TRBJ1-4; abundance: few
CDR3aa: CASSDRGGPQETQYF; CDR3nt: TGTGCCAGCAGTGACCGCGGGGGGCCCCAAGAGACCCAGTACTTC; d_gene: TRBD2; v_gene: TRBV2; len: 15; j_gene: TRBJ2-5; abundance: once
CDR3aa: CAWSVGLAGGYNEQFF; CDR3nt: TGTGCCTGGAGTGTAGGTCTAGCGGGGGGGTACAATGAGCAGTTCTTC; d_gene: TRBD2; v_gene: TRBV30; len: 16; j_gene: TRBJ2-1; abundance: NA
CDR3aa: CASSSNTEDYGYTF; CDR3nt: TGTGCCAGCAGCTCTAATACGGAGGACTATGGCTACACCTTC; d_gene: NA; v_gene: TRBV5-4; len: 14; j_gene: TRBJ1-2; abundance: NA
CDR3aa: CASSYRAGGKTEAFF; CDR3nt: TGTGCCAGCAGTTATCGGGCAGGGGGGAAAACTGAAGCTTTCTTT; d_gene: TRBD1; v_gene: TRBV28; len: 15; j_gene: TRBJ1-1; abundance: NA
CDR3aa: CASSFVRLSSEGNYGYTF; CDR3nt: TGTGCCAGCAGTTTTGTTCGGCTCTCTTCGGAGGGGAACTATGGCTACACCTTC; d_gene: NA; v_gene: TRBV28; len: 18; j_gene: TRBJ1-2; abundance: NA
CDR3aa: CASSALTVVNTEAFF; CDR3nt: TGTGCCAGCAGCGCCCTGACAGTGGTAAACACTGAAGCTTTCTTT; d_gene: NA; v_gene: TRBV9; len: 15; j_gene: TRBJ1-1; abundance: NA
CDR3aa: CASRRGRNRADTQYF; CDR3nt: TGTGCCAGCAGACGCGGGAGGAACAGGGCAGATACGCAGTATTTT; d_gene: TRBD2; v_gene: TRBV27; len: 15; j_gene: TRBJ2-3; abundance: NA
CDR3aa: CASSPPTGTQETQYF; CDR3nt: TGTGCCAGCAGCCCGCCGACAGGGACACAAGAGACCCAGTACTTC; d_gene: TRBD1; v_gene: TRBV6-6; len: 15; j_gene: TRBJ2-5; abundance: NA
CDR3aa: CASSYASAGRYNEKLFF; CDR3nt: TGTGCCAGCAGCTATGCATCGGCAGGGCGCTATAATGAAAAACTGTTTTTT; d_gene: NA; v_gene: TRBV7-9; len: 17; j_gene: TRBJ1-4; abundance: NA
CDR3aa: CASRYPGLETGELFF; CDR3nt: TGTGCCAGCAGATACCCGGGACTAGAAACCGGGGAGCTGTTTTTT; d_gene: TRBD2; v_gene: TRBV28; len: 15; j_gene: TRBJ2-2; abundance: NA
CDR3aa: CASSHQEVEQFF; CDR3nt: TGTGCCAGCAGCCATCAAGAGGTTGAGCAGTTCTTC; d_gene: NA; v_gene: TRBV7-2; len: 12; j_gene: TRBJ2-1; abundance: NA
CDR3aa: CASSREGGSNQPQHF; CDR3nt: TGTGCCAGCTCTCGAGAAGGGGGTAGCAATCAGCCCCAGCATTTT; d_gene: NA; v_gene: TRBV18; len: 15; j_gene: TRBJ1-5; abundance: NA
CDR3aa: CASSILRQGARTGELFF; CDR3nt: TGTGCCAGTAGTATACTGAGACAGGGGGCTCGGACCGGGGAGCTGTTTTTT; d_gene: TRBD1; v_gene: TRBV19; len: 17; j_gene: TRBJ2-2; abundance: NA
CDR3aa: CASSVSPGQLQYF; CDR3nt: TGTGCCAGCAGCGTATCCCCGGGACAGCTTCAGTACTTC; d_gene: TRBD1; v_gene: TRBV7-3; len: 13; j_gene: TRBJ2-7; abundance: NA